This note documents a single T cell receptor (beta chain) sequence. Its antigen is still unknown. Per sample, a minimum of 7 million PBMCs were isolated. The authors extracted at least 5 micrograms of total RNA per sample. These data are taken from a study of blood T cells in healthy people across ages. Study-level points and caveats: The CMV status of each donor remained undetermined, and this could have confounded shifts in expanded clonotypes.

Alongside a J-beta primer mix, a sample-barcoded 5' primer served in a second PCR lasting 7 to 11 cycles. The template-switch adaptor was a 5' adaptor with 12 random nucleotides. It tagged each cDNA molecule. TCRdb fed the 5' RACE reads into MiXCR, producing one record per CDR3 protein. The data contain 550,000 to 650,000 distinct CDR3 sequences, around 31% of them singletons. V gave up 5 bases and J gave up 5 bases; unmatched junction bases: 8. The CDR3 is 15 amino acids. CDR1 is MNHEY, CDR2 SVGAGI, per germline. This TCR was sampled from a woman of 80 years or more in good health. Input material: blood. The chain links TRBV6-5 to TRBJ2-2; TRBD1 matches at 7 bases. As DNA, the CDR3 is TGTGCCAGCAGTAGACAGGGAGTAAGGACCGGGGAGCTGTTTTTT. Translation gives CASSRQGVRTGELFF.